Listed here is a single T cell receptor beta chain. The CDR3 extends over 14 amino acids. The germline CDR1 and CDR2 sequences are SGDLS and YYNGEE. These data belong to a study of blood T cell repertoires in COVID-19. Study details: T cells, B-cell-depleted T cells, or PBMCs provided the cDNA or gDNA that served as material.

Authors' analysis steps: Scientists estimated how many nucleated cells there were by amplifying reference gene primers. TCRdb's table, derived via immunoSEQ multiplex PCR, lists solely in-frame clones and lacks some. V and J calls and clone size follow that table, whereas D and trimming were derived from the DNA. The sample contains 200,000 to 250,000 clones, more than 80% of which appear only once. This TCR came from a human donor in a cohort sampled during active COVID-19. This chain joins TRBV9 and TRBJ2-7, with D possibly being TRBD1 (6 bases). The specimen was peripheral blood. CDR3 protein: CASARGGSNYEQYF. The CDR3 bases are TGTGCTTCGGCAAGAGGGGGTTCGAACTACGAGCAGTACTTC. Drawing the rest from reference TRBV9 and TRBJ2-7, the complete variable domain is DSGVTQTPKHLITATGQRVTLRCSPRSGDLSVYWYQQSLDQGLQFLIQYYNGEERAKGNILERFSAQQFPDLHSELNLSSLELGDSALYFCASARGGSNYEQYFGPGTRLTVT.